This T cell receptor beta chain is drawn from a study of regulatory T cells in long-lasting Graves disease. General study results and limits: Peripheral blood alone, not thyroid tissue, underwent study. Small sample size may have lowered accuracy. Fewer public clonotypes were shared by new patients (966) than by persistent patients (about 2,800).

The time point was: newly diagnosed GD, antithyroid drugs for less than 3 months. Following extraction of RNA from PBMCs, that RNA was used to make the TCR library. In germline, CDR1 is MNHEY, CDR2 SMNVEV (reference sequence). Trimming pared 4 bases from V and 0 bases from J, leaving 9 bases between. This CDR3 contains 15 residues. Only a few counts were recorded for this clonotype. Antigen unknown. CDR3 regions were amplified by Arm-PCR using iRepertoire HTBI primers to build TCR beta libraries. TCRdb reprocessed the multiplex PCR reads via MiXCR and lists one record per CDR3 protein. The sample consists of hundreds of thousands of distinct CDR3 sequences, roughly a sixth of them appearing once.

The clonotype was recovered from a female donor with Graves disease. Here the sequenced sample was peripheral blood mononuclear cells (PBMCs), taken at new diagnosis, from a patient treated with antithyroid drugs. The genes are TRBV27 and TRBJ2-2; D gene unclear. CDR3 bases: TGTGCCAGCAGTTCCCAAATAACGAACACCGGGGAGCTGTTTTTT. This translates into CASSSQITNTGELFF.